Listed below are T cell receptor beta chains from one sample, sequenced in a study of blood T cells in healthy people across ages. A single record per CDR3 protein comes from TCRdb applying MiXCR to the 5' RACE reads. The sample lists some 640,000 distinct CDR3 sequences, about half occurring once. The specimen sequenced was blood. These receptors all come from a woman in her fifties or sixties in good health. Each CDR3 is given with its conserved first and last residue. D genes are given only for firm matches. Clone size is shown for a subset of rows, as once, few, many or a class of expanded clone.

cdr3_nt: TGCAGTGCTAAACTAGCGGGAACAGAGACCCAGTACTTC
cdr3_aa: CSAKLAGTETQYF
clone_size: -
v_call: TRBV20-1
j_call: TRBJ2-5
d_call: TRBD2

cdr3_nt: TGTGCCAGCAGCCGTAGCGGGAGAGGCGGGGATACGCAGTATTTT
cdr3_aa: CASSRSGRGGDTQYF
clone_size: few
v_call: TRBV7-3
j_call: TRBJ2-3
d_call: TRBD2

cdr3_nt: TGCAGTGCTAAACGCGGGTACAATGAGCAGTTCTTC
cdr3_aa: CSAKRGYNEQFF
clone_size: few
v_call: TRBV20-1
j_call: TRBJ2-1
d_call: -

cdr3_nt: TGTGCCAGCAGCGGCGTCGACCGGCTGGGAGGCTACACCTTC
cdr3_aa: CASSGVDRLGGYTF
clone_size: -
v_call: TRBV21-1
j_call: TRBJ1-2
d_call: -

cdr3_nt: TGTGCCAGCAGCCCCGCGGGGCCGACGATCTATGGCTACACCTTC
cdr3_aa: CASSPAGPTIYGYTF
clone_size: few
v_call: TRBV7-9
j_call: TRBJ1-2
d_call: -

cdr3_nt: TGTGCCAGCAGTTACGCTCCTGTGGGGGCTGGCTCCTACGAGCAGTACTTC
cdr3_aa: CASSYAPVGAGSYEQYF
clone_size: -
v_call: TRBV6-2/TRBV6-3
j_call: TRBJ2-7
d_call: -

cdr3_nt: TGTGCCAGCAGCGACAGGGGCCACGAGCAGCACTTC
cdr3_aa: CASSDRGHEQHF
clone_size: -
v_call: TRBV28
j_call: TRBJ2-7
d_call: TRBD1

cdr3_nt: TGCAGTGCTAGCCCGAGGCGGATGTACAATGAGCAGTTCTTT
cdr3_aa: CSASPRRMYNEQFF
clone_size: once
v_call: TRBV20-1
j_call: TRBJ2-1
d_call: -

cdr3_nt: TGTGCCAGCAACGGACCGATGCAGCCCCAGCATTTT
cdr3_aa: CASNGPMQPQHF
clone_size: once
v_call: TRBV28
j_call: TRBJ1-5
d_call: -

cdr3_nt: TGTGCCAGCAGTTTTGGCGGTGAAAAACTGTTTTTT
cdr3_aa: CASSFGGEKLFF
clone_size: -
v_call: TRBV12-3/TRBV12-4
j_call: TRBJ1-4
d_call: -

cdr3_nt: TGTGCCAGCAGCCCCGGGGCCCTCAGCAATCAGCCCCAGCATTTT
cdr3_aa: CASSPGALSNQPQHF
clone_size: -
v_call: TRBV7-9
j_call: TRBJ1-5
d_call: -

cdr3_nt: TGTGCCAGCCTACAGGGAGGGTCCTCCTACGAGCAGTACTTC
cdr3_aa: CASLQGGSSYEQYF
clone_size: -
v_call: TRBV2
j_call: TRBJ2-7
d_call: -

cdr3_nt: TGTGCCACCAGCAGGGCCGCCGGGACACTCAACTATGGCTACACCTTC
cdr3_aa: CATSRAAGTLNYGYTF
clone_size: -
v_call: TRBV15
j_call: TRBJ1-2
d_call: -

cdr3_nt: TGCAGCGTTGGGCGGGGGGGCCTTTCTGAGCAGTACTTC
cdr3_aa: CSVGRGGLSEQYF
clone_size: few
v_call: TRBV29-1
j_call: TRBJ2-7
d_call: TRBD2

cdr3_nt: TGTGCCAGCAGTTCCTCCGACAGGGCGGTGTTTTTT
cdr3_aa: CASSSSDRAVFF
clone_size: -
v_call: TRBV28
j_call: TRBJ1-4
d_call: TRBD1

cdr3_nt: TGCAGCGTTGGCCCTCCGGACAGGAGCTACAATGAGCAGTTCTTC
cdr3_aa: CSVGPPDRSYNEQFF
clone_size: -
v_call: TRBV29-1
j_call: TRBJ2-1
d_call: TRBD1

cdr3_nt: TGTGCCAGCACCCAGACAGGGGTATACGAGCAGTACTTC
cdr3_aa: CASTQTGVYEQYF
clone_size: few
v_call: TRBV5-5
j_call: TRBJ2-7
d_call: TRBD1

cdr3_nt: TGCAGTGCCTCGGGAGGGAGGGAGGATAAGTTCTTC
cdr3_aa: CSASGGREDKFF
clone_size: once
v_call: TRBV20-1
j_call: TRBJ2-7
d_call: TRBD2

cdr3_nt: TGTGCCAGCAGCGTAGATACCCGGGGTAGTTCACCCCTCCACTTT
cdr3_aa: CASSVDTRGSSPLHF
clone_size: -
v_call: TRBV9
j_call: TRBJ1-6
d_call: -

cdr3_nt: TGCAGTGCTAGAGCGTCGTACAGCTCCTACGAGCAGTACTTC
cdr3_aa: CSARASYSSYEQYF
clone_size: medium-sized
v_call: TRBV20-1
j_call: TRBJ2-7
d_call: -

cdr3_nt: TGCGCCAACAGCCTGCCTAGCGGCTACAATGAGCAGTTCTTC
cdr3_aa: CANSLPSGYNEQFF
clone_size: -
v_call: TRBV5-1
j_call: TRBJ2-1
d_call: TRBD2

cdr3_nt: TGCGCCAGCAGCCTCAGGAGCCGCAACGTCCTGACTTTC
cdr3_aa: CASSLRSRNVLTF
clone_size: few
v_call: TRBV4-3
j_call: TRBJ2-6
d_call: -

cdr3_nt: TGCGCCAGCAGCCTTAAGACTAGCGGGAGTGAGGCAGATACGCAGTATTTT
cdr3_aa: CASSLKTSGSEADTQYF
clone_size: -
v_call: TRBV5-1
j_call: TRBJ2-3
d_call: TRBD2

cdr3_nt: TGCGCCAGCAGCTTGGCAGGGGTAGAAGGACTGAACTATGGCTACACCTTC
cdr3_aa: CASSLAGVEGLNYGYTF
clone_size: once
v_call: TRBV5-1
j_call: TRBJ1-2
d_call: -

cdr3_nt: TGTGCCAGCAGCTTAGTTGGGGTGGGGGAGACCCAGTACTTC
cdr3_aa: CASSLVGVGETQYF
clone_size: few
v_call: TRBV7-7
j_call: TRBJ2-5
d_call: -

cdr3_nt: TGTGCCAGCAGCTTAGGCGGCGGGAGATCAGAGACCGGGGAGCTGTTTTTT
cdr3_aa: CASSLGGGRSETGELFF
clone_size: -
v_call: TRBV7-6
j_call: TRBJ2-2
d_call: TRBD2

cdr3_nt: TGTGCCAGCAGTCCACTAGCGAACCGCTTCGGCACAGATACGCAGTATTTT
cdr3_aa: CASSPLANRFGTDTQYF
clone_size: -
v_call: TRBV6-2/TRBV6-3
j_call: TRBJ2-3
d_call: TRBD2

cdr3_nt: TGTGCCAGCAGCGGACGGGACCTGGGTACGCAGTATTTT
cdr3_aa: CASSGRDLGTQYF
clone_size: few
v_call: TRBV7-2
j_call: TRBJ2-3
d_call: -

cdr3_nt: TGCAGCGCCTCTCGAGAGGGCTACGAGCAGTACTTC
cdr3_aa: CSASREGYEQYF
clone_size: few
v_call: TRBV29-1
j_call: TRBJ2-7
d_call: -

cdr3_nt: TGTGCCAGCAGCCTTGGAGGACAGATTTCCTATGGCTACACCTTC
cdr3_aa: CASSLGGQISYGYTF
clone_size: few
v_call: TRBV9
j_call: TRBJ1-2
d_call: -

cdr3_nt: TGCAGTGCTAGCTTAGGGGATAGTGGCATTCAGTACTTC
cdr3_aa: CSASLGDSGIQYF
clone_size: -
v_call: TRBV20-1
j_call: TRBJ2-4
d_call: -

cdr3_nt: TGCAGCGTTGAGGCGAGGGACAGGAACACTGAAGCTTTCTTT
cdr3_aa: CSVEARDRNTEAFF
clone_size: -
v_call: TRBV29-1
j_call: TRBJ1-1
d_call: TRBD1

cdr3_nt: TGCGCCAGCAGCCAATTGGGTCGGGAACGCCACGAGCAGTACTTC
cdr3_aa: CASSQLGRERHEQYF
clone_size: -
v_call: TRBV4-1
j_call: TRBJ2-7
d_call: -

cdr3_nt: TGTGCCAGTAGTTCAGGGGGCTATAATCAGCCCCAGCATTTT
cdr3_aa: CASSSGGYNQPQHF
clone_size: -
v_call: TRBV6-2/TRBV6-3
j_call: TRBJ1-5
d_call: TRBD1

cdr3_nt: TGTGCCAGCAGCTCTCCGGGGGGAGGCGCAGATACGCAGTATTTT
cdr3_aa: CASSSPGGGADTQYF
clone_size: -
v_call: TRBV28
j_call: TRBJ2-3
d_call: TRBD2